The 3 T cell receptor beta chains below were found in one sample sequenced in a study of blood T cell repertoires in COVID-19. Data came from immunoSEQ multiplex PCR; TCRdb stores just in-frame clones and leaves some out. The table includes more than 150,000 clones, over 70% detected once. What was sequenced was PBMCs or T cells enriched from blood (not recorded which). The receptors here all came from a man aged 55 to 69 who had been exposed to COVID-19.

This chain uses TRBV19 with TRBJ1-3; 7 nucleotides agree with TRBD1. This CDR3 has 15 residues. Trimming removed 6 bases from V and 0 bases from J; junction bases left unmatched: 5. CDR1 is LNHDA and CDR2 is SQIVND in the germline V gene (reference sequence). As DNA, the CDR3 is TGTGCCAGTAGGGCGGACAGGAGCTCTGGAAACACCATATATTTT. This sequence encodes CASRADRSSGNTIYF. The full variable domain, completed using reference TRBV19 and TRBJ1-3, is DGGITQSPKYLFRKEGQNVTLSCEQNLNHDAMYWYRQDPGQGLRLIYYSQIVNDFQKGDIAEGYSVSREKKESFPLTVTSAQKNPTAFYLCASRADRSSGNTIYFGEGSWLTVV.

The chain has TRBV7-8 and TRBJ2-2, with TRBD2 matching 9 bases. The CDR3 extends over 15 amino acids. Per germline, CDR1 SGHVS and CDR2 FQNEAQ. J gave up 4 bases and V 1 base, and 1 base lay outside the gene matches. The CDR3: CASSLGGRGTGELFF. CDR3 coding DNA: TGTGCCAGCAGCTTAGGCGGGAGGGGCACCGGGGAGCTGTTTTTT.

The chain links TRBV13 to TRBJ2-7, with D possibly matching TRBD2 (5 bases). This CDR3 spans 14 amino acids. V was cut by 3 bases and J by 8 bases, with 17 bases left in between. Germline V gene sequence: CDR1 PRHDT, CDR2 FYEKMQ (reference sequence). The CDR3 nucleotides are TGTGCCAGCAGCTTGCAGGACTGGGATTCTCAGCAGTACTTC. Translated: CASSLQDWDSQQYF. Together with reference TRBV13 and TRBJ2-7, the CDR3 gives the full variable domain: AAGVIQSPRHLIKEKRETATLKCYPIPRHDTVYWYQQGPGQDPQFLISFYEKMQSDKGSIPDRFSAQQFSDYHSELNMSSLELGDSALYFCASSLQDWDSQQYFGPGTRLTVT.